Listed below are T cell receptor beta chains from one sample, sequenced in a study of vaccination and CD4 T cells after COVID-19. Via MiXCR, TCRdb re-called the PCR reads, giving one row per CDR3 protein. Here the sample spans about 20,000 distinct CDR3 sequences, less than 70% being singletons. The antigens of these receptors remain unknown. Material for sequencing was CD4+ T cells from blood, cultured in vitro. The receptors here all came from a human donor who had recovered from COVID-19. CDR3s include the opening cysteine and the closing phenylalanine or tryptophan. Fields, in order: V gene, clone size, CDR3 length, J gene, D gene, CDR3 DNA, CDR3 protein. The D gene is left open where the match is weak. Part of the rows lack a size; the others show once, few, many or a class for expanded clones.

TRBV20-1,-,13,TRBJ2-3,-,TGCAGTGCCCCCGACAGCTACACAGATACGCAGTATTTT,CSAPDSYTDTQYF
TRBV2,few,14,TRBJ1-5,TRBD1,TGTGCCAGCAGTTGGGACAGGGTCAATCAGCCCCAGCATTTT,CASSWDRVNQPQHF
TRBV20-1,medium-sized,14,TRBJ1-2,TRBD1,TGCAGTGCTAGAGGGGACAGGGCCTCCTATGGCTACACCTTC,CSARGDRASYGYTF
TRBV27,-,13,TRBJ1-1,-,TGTGCCAGCAGTTACCCGGGAGCCACTGAAGCTTTCTTT,CASSYPGATEAFF
TRBV10-3,-,18,TRBJ1-5,-,TGTGCCATCAGTGAGGAGGGGCAGGGGAGAGGGATGAATCAGCCCCAGCATTTT,CAISEEGQGRGMNQPQHF
TRBV20-1,-,14,TRBJ1-5,TRBD1,TGCAGTGCTAGCCTCACAGACAGGGGGCAGCCCCAGCATTTT,CSASLTDRGQPQHF
TRBV28,-,13,TRBJ1-1,TRBD1,TGTGCCAGCCAGGACAGGGGGCGAACTGAAGCTTTCTTT,CASQDRGRTEAFF
TRBV19,-,15,TRBJ1-1,-,TGTGCCAGTAGTGGACACCCGGGGGGCCGGACTGAAGCTTTCTTT,CASSGHPGGRTEAFF
TRBV12-3/TRBV12-4,-,15,TRBJ1-2,-,TGTGCCAGCAGTTTTGGCCCCGGGGGTTTGGTTGGCTACACCTTC,CASSFGPGGLVGYTF
TRBV10-3,-,15,TRBJ1-5,-,TGTGCCATCAGTGAGGGCCGGGGGGGCAATCCGCCCCAGCATTTT,CAISEGRGGNPPQHF
TRBV7-9,few,15,TRBJ1-2,-,TGTGCCAGCAGCTTGGCTGGCCGAACGTCTTATGGCTACACCTTC,CASSLAGRTSYGYTF
TRBV20-1,-,15,TRBJ1-1,TRBD1,TGCAGTGCTTATGTAAGACAGGGCTCGAACACTGAAGCTTTCTTT,CSAYVRQGSNTEAFF